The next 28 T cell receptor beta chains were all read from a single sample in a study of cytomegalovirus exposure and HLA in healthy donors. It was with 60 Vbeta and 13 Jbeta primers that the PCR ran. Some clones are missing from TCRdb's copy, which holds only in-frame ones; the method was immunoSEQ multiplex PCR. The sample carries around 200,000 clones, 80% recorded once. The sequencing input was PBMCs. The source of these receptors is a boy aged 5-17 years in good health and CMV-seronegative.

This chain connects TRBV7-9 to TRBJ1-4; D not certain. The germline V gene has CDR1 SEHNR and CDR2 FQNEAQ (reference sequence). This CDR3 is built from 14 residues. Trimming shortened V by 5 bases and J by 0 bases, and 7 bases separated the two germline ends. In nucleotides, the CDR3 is TGTGCCAGCAGCCGAGATGCAACTAATGAAAAACTGTTTTTT. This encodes CASSRDATNEKLFF. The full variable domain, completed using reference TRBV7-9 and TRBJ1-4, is DTGVSQNPRHKITKRGQNVTFRCDPISEHNRLYWYRQTLGQGPEFLTYFQNEAQLEKSRLLSDRFSAERPKGSFSTLEIQRTEQGDSAMYLCASSRDATNEKLFFGSGTQLSVL.

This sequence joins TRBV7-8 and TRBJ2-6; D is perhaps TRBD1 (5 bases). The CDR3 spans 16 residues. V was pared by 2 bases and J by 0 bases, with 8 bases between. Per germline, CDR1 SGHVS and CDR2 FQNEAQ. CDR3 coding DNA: TGTGCCAGCAGCTTAAGGGGTCGCTCTGGGGCCAACGTCCTGACTTTC. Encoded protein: CASSLRGRSGANVLTF.

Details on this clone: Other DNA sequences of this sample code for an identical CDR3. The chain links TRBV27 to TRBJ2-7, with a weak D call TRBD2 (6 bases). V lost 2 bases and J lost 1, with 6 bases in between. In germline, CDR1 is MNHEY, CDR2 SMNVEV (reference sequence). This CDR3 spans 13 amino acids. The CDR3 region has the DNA TGTGCCAGCAGTTTAGCGGGGTCCTACGAGCAGTACTTC. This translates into CASSLAGSYEQYF.

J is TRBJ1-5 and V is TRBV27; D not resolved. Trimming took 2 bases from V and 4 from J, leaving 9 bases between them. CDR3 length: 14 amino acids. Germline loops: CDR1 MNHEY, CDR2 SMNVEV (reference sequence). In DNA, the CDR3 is TGTGCCAGCAGTTTAGGCTCTCCTAATCAGCCCCAGCATTTT. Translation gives CASSLGSPNQPQHF.

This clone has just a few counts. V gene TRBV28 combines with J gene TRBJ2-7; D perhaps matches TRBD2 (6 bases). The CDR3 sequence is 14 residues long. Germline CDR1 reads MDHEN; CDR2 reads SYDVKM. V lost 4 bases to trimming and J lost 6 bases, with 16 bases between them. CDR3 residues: CASSSRGSSLEQYF. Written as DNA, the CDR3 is TGTGCCAGCAGTTCACGGGGGAGCTCCCTCGAGCAGTACTTC.

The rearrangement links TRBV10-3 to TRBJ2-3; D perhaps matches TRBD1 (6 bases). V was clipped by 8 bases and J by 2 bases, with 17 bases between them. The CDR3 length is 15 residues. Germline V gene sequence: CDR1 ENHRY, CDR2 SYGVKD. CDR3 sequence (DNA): TGTGCCATCGCCCCAACAGGGTGGGACACAGATACGCAGTATTTT. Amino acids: CAIAPTGWDTDTQYF.

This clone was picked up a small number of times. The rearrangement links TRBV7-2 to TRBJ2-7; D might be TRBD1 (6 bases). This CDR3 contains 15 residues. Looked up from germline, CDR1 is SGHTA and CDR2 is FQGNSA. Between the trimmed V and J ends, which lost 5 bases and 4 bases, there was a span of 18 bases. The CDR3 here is CASSHRRDKAYEQYF. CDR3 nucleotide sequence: TGTGCCAGCAGCCATCGCCGGGACAAGGCTTACGAGCAGTACTTC.

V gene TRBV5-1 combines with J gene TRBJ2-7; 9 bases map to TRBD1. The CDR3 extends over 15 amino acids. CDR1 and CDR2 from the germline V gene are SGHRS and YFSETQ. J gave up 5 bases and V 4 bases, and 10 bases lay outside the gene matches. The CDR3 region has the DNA TGCGCCAGCAGCGTACACAGGGGGCATACGGACGAGCAGTACTTC. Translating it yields CASSVHRGHTDEQYF.

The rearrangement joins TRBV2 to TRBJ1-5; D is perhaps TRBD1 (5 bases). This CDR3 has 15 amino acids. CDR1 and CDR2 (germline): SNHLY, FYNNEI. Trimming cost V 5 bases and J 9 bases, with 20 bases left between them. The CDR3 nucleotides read TGTGCCAGCAGTCGCCGCGACAGCTCTTCACTGCCCCAGCATTTT. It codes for CASSRRDSSSLPQHF.

CDR3 region: CASRPTGSYGYTF. The CDR3 nucleotides are TGTGCCAGCAGACCGACAGGATCCTATGGCTACACCTTC. The chain joins TRBV27 to TRBJ1-2; D is possibly TRBD1 (6 bases). The V gene lost 6 bases and the J gene lost 4 bases, with 12 bases spanning the gap. The CDR3 contains 13 residues. Germline V lookup: CDR1 MNHEY, CDR2 SMNVEV (reference sequence).

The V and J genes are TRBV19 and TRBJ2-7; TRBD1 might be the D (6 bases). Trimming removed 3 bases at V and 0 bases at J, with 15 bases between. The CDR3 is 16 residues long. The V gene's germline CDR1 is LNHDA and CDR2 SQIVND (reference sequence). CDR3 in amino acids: CASSMRGQAASYEQYF. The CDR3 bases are TGTGCCAGTAGTATGAGGGGACAAGCGGCCTCCTACGAGCAGTACTTC.

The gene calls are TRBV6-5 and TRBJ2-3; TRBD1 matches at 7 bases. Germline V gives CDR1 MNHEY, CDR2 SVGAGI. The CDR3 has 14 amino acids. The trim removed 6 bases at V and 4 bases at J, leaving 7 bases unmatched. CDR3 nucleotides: TGTGCCAGCAGCCTCGGACAGGCCTCAGATACGCAGTATTTT. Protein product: CASSLGQASDTQYF.

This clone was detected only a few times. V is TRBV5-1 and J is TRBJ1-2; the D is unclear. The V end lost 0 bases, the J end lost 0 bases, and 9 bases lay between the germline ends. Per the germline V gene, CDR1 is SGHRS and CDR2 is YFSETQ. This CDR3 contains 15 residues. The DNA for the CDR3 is TGCGCCAGCAGCTTGGCTCCGGGTTCTAACTATGGCTACACCTTC. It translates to CASSLAPGSNYGYTF.

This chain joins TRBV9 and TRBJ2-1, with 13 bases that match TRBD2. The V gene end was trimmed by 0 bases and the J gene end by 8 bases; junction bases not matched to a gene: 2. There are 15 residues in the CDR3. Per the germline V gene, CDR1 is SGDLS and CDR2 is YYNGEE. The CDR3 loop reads CASSVGTSGGYEQFF. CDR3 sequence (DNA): TGTGCCAGCAGCGTAGGGACTAGCGGGGGCTATGAGCAGTTCTTC.

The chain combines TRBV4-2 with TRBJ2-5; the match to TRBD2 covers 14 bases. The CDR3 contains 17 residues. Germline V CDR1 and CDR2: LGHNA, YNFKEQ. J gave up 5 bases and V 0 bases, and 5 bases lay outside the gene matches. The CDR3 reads CASSQDRGLAGEETQYF. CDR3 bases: TGTGCCAGCAGCCAAGATAGGGGACTAGCGGGAGAGGAGACCCAGTACTTC.

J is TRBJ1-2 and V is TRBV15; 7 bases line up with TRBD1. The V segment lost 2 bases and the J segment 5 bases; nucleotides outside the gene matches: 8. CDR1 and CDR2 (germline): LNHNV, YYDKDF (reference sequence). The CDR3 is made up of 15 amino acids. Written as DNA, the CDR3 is TGTGCCACCAGCAGATTCCGACAGGGATGGTATGGCTACACCTTC. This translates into CATSRFRQGWYGYTF.

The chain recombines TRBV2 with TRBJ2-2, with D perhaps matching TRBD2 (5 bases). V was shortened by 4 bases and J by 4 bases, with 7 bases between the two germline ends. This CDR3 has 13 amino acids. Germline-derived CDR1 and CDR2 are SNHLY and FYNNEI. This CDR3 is CASSGTFTGELFF. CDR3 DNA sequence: TGTGCCAGCAGTGGGACTTTCACCGGGGAGCTGTTTTTT.

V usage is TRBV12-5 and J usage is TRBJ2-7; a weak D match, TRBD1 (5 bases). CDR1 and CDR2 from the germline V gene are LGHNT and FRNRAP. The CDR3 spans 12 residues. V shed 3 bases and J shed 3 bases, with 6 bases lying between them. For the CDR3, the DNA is TGTGCTAGTGGTTTTGACAGCTACGAGCAGTACTTC. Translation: CASGFDSYEQYF.

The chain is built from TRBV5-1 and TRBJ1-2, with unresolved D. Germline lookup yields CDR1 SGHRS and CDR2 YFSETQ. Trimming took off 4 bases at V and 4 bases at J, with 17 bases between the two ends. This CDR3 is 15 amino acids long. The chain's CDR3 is CASSLTEEPLYGYTF. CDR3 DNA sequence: TGCGCCAGCAGCCTTACCGAAGAGCCCCTCTATGGCTACACCTTC.

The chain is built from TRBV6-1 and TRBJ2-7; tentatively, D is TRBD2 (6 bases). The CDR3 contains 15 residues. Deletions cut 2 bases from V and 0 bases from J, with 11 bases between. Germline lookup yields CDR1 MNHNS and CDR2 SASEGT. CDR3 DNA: TGTGCCAGCAGTGAATTACGGGACTTCTCCTACGAGCAGTACTTC. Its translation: CASSELRDFSYEQYF.

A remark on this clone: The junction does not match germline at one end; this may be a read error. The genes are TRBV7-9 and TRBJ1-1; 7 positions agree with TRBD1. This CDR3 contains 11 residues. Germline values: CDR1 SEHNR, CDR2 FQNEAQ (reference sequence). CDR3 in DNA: TGTGCCAGCAGCTTCGGTACAGGGGAAATTTTT. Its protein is CASSFGTGEIF.

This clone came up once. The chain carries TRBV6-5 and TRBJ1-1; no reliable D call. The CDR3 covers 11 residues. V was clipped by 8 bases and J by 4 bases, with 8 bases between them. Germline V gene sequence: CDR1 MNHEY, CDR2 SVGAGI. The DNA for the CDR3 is TGTGCCAGCCAATTCGGCACTGAAGCTTTCTTT. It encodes CASQFGTEAFF.

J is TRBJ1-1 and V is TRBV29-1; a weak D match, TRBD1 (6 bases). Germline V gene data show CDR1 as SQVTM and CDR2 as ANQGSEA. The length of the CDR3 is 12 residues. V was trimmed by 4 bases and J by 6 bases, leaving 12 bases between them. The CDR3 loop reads CSVVQGRAEAFF. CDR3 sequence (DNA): TGCAGCGTTGTACAGGGAAGGGCTGAAGCTTTCTTT.

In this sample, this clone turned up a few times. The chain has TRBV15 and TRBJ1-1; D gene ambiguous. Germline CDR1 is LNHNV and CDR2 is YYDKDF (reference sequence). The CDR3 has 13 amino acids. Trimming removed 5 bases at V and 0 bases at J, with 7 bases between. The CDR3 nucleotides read TGTGCCACCAGCCCTCTACTGAACACTGAAGCTTTCTTT. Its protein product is CATSPLLNTEAFF. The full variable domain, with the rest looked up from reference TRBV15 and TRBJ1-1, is DAMVIQNPRYQVTQFGKPVTLSCSQTLNHNVMYWYQQKSSQAPKLLFHYYDKDFNNEADTPDNFQSRRPNTSFCFLDIRSPGLGDTAMYLCATSPLLNTEAFFGQGTRLTVV.

For the CDR3, the DNA is TGTGCCAGCAGTTTATCAGGACTAGCGGGGGGTCGCTACGAGCAGTACTTC. Amino acid sequence: CASSLSGLAGGRYEQYF. The genes are TRBV27 and TRBJ2-7, with 14 positions matching TRBD2. Germline CDR1 MNHEY, CDR2 SMNVEV (reference sequence). The V gene end was trimmed by 0 bases and the J gene end by 3 bases; junction bases not matched to a gene: 4. CDR3 length equals 17 residues.

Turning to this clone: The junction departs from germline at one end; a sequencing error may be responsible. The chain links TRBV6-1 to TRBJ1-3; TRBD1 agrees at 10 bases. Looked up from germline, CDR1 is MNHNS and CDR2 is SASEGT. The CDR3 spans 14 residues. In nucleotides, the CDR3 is TGTGCCAGCAGCGAAGACAGGGGGCTTAACACCATATATTTT. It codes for CASSEDRGLNTIYF.

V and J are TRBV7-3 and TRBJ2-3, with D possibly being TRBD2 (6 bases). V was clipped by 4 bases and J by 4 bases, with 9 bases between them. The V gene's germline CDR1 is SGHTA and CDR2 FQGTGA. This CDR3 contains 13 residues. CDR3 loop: CASSSSGADTQYF. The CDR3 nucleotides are TGTGCCAGCAGCTCCTCGGGGGCAGATACGCAGTATTTT.

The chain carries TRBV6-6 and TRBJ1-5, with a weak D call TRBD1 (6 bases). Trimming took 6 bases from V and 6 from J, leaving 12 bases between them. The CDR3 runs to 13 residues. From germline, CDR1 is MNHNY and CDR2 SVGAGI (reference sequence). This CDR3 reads CASSLQGTQPQHF. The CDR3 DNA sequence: TGTGCCAGCAGCCTACAGGGTACTCAGCCCCAGCATTTT.